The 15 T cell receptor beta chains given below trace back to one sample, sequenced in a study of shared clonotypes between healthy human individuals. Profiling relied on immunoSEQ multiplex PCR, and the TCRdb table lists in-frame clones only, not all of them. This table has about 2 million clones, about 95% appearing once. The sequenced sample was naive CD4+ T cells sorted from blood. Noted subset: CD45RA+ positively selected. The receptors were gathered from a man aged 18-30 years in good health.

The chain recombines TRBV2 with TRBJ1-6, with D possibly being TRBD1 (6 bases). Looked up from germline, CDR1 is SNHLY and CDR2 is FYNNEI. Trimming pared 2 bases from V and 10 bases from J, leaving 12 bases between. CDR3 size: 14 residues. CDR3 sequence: CASSETQGVSPLHF. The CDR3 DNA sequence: TGTGCCAGCAGTGAAACACAGGGAGTCTCACCCCTCCACTTT.

This CDR3 is CASTGGGRTEAFF. In nucleotides, the CDR3 is TGTGCCAGCACCGGAGGAGGGAGGACAGAAGCTTTCTTT. The rearrangement joins TRBV2 to TRBJ1-1; D is possibly TRBD1 (5 bases). CDR3 length equals 13 residues. Trimming cost V 7 bases and J 8 bases, with 17 bases left between them. CDR1 and CDR2 (germline): SNHLY, FYNNEI.

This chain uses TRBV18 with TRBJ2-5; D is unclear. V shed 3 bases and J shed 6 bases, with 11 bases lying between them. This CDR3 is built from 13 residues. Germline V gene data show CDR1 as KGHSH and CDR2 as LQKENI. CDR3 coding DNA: TGTGCCAGCTCACCCGTGGGCAGCCAGACCCAGTACTTC. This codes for CASSPVGSQTQYF.

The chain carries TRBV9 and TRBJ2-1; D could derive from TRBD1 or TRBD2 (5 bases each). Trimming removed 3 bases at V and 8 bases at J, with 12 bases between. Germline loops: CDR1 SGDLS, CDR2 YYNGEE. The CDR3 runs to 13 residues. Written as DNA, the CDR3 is TGTGCCAGCAGCGCCCGGGGCCGGGATGAGCAGTTCTTC. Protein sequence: CASSARGRDEQFF.

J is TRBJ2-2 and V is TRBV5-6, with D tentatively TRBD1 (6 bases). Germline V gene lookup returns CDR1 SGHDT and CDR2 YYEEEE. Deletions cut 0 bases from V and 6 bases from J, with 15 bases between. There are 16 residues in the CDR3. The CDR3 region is CASSLAGRGSAGELFF. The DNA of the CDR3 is TGTGCCAGCAGCTTGGCCGGAAGGGGGTCTGCCGGGGAGCTGTTTTTT.

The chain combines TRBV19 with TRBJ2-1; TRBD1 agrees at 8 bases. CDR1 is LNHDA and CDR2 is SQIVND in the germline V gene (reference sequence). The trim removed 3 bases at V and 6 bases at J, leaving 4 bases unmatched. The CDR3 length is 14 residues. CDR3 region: CASSIGQGSNEQFF. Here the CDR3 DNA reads TGTGCCAGTAGTATCGGACAGGGTAGCAATGAGCAGTTCTTC.

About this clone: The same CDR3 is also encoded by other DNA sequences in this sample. The CDR3 region has the DNA TGTGCCAGCAGCTTAGGCCAGGATAATTCACCCCTCCACTTT. Protein: CASSLGQDNSPLHF. The chain couples TRBV7-6 to TRBJ1-6; no firm D call. Germline CDR1 is SGHVS and CDR2 is FNYEAQ. The CDR3 covers 14 residues. Trimming removed 1 base at V and 5 bases at J, with 6 bases between.

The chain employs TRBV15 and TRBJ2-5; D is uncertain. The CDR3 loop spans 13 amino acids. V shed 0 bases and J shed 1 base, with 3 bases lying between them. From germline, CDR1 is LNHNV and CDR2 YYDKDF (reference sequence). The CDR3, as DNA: TGTGCCACCAGCAGAGACTCCCAAGAGACCCAGTACTTC. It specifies CATSRDSQETQYF.

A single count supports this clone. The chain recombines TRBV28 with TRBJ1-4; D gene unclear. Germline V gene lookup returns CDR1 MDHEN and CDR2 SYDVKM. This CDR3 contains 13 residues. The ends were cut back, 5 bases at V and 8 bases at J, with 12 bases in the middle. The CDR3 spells CASSPPLKEKLFF. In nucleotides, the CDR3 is TGTGCCAGCAGTCCCCCGCTTAAAGAAAAACTGTTTTTT.

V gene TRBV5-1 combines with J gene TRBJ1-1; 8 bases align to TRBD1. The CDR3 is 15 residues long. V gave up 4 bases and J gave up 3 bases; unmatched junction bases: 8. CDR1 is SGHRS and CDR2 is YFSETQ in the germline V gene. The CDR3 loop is CASSRRTGRDTEAFF. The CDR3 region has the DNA TGCGCCAGCAGCCGTCGGACAGGGAGGGACACTGAAGCTTTCTTT.

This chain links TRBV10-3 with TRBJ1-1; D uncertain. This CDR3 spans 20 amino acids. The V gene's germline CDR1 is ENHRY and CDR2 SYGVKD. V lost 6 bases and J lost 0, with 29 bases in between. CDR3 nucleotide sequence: TGTGCCATCAGCCCTCGGGGTCTAGGTATGAGAGGGTTCATGAACACTGAAGCTTTCTTT. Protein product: CAISPRGLGMRGFMNTEAFF.

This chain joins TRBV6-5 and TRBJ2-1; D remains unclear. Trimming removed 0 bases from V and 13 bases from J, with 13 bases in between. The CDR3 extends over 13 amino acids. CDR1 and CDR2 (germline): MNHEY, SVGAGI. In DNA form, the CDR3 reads TGTGCCAGCAGTTACTCAAGTCCGACTGATCAGTTCTTC. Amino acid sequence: CASSYSSPTDQFF.

The CDR3 DNA sequence: TGTGCCAGTAGTAGTCAGGAAAATTCACCCCTCCACTTT. Protein sequence: CASSSQENSPLHF. The V call is TRBV19, the J call TRBJ1-6; D remains unclear. This CDR3 spans 13 amino acids. Germline V lookup: CDR1 LNHDA, CDR2 SQIVND (reference sequence). V shed 4 bases and J shed 7 bases, with 8 bases lying between them. The complete variable domain, with remaining parts taken from reference TRBV19 and TRBJ1-6, reads DGGITQSPKYLFRKEGQNVTLSCEQNLNHDAMYWYRQDPGQGLRLIYYSQIVNDFQKGDIAEGYSVSREKKESFPLTVTSAQKNPTAFYLCASSSQENSPLHFGNGTRLTVT.

The CDR3 region has the DNA TGCGCCAGCAGTGAACATGGCACTGAAGCTTTCTTT. It codes for CASSEHGTEAFF. This chain links TRBV10-1 with TRBJ1-1; D gene unclear. The V end lost 3 bases, the J end lost 4 bases, and 6 bases lay between the germline ends. CDR1 is WNHNN and CDR2 is SYGVQD in the germline V gene (reference sequence). The CDR3 totals 12 residues.

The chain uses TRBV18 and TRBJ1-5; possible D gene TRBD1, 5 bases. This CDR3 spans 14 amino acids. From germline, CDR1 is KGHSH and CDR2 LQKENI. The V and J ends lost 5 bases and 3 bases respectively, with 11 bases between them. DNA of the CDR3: TGTGCCAGCTCAGTCTGGGGGGACAATCAGCCCCAGCATTTT. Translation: CASSVWGDNQPQHF.